Listed here is a single T cell receptor beta chain. Its antigen is not identified. Between the trimmed V and J ends, which lost 4 bases and 5 bases, there was a span of 11 bases. There are 14 residues in the CDR3. Germline CDR1 and CDR2: MNHEY and SVGAGI. This sample is part of a study of T cells after yellow fever vaccination. Study-wide results and limits: After the booster, 95% to 98% of CD4 and roughly nine tenths of CD8 primary-response clones were re-detected. Any FACS-sorted repertoire could hold abundant clonotypes that contaminate it from the bulk population.

Conversion of TCR transcripts into cDNA relied on 5'RACE template switching, which added a universal primer site and UMIs. MiXCR, applied by TCRdb to the 5' RACE reads, yields one record per CDR3 protein. Among approximately 510,000 distinct CDR3 sequences listed, roughly 22% were seen once. The rearrangement links TRBV6-5 to TRBJ1-4, with TRBD1 as a possible D gene (5 bases). This sample comprised PBMCs, obtained roughly 20 days after the first yellow fever vaccination. This TCR was recovered from a man aged 18 to 30 who received the YFV17D yellow fever vaccine. The CDR3 spells CASSFRVWNEKLFF. The CDR3 DNA sequence: TGTGCCAGCAGTTTCAGGGTCTGGAATGAAAAACTGTTTTTT.